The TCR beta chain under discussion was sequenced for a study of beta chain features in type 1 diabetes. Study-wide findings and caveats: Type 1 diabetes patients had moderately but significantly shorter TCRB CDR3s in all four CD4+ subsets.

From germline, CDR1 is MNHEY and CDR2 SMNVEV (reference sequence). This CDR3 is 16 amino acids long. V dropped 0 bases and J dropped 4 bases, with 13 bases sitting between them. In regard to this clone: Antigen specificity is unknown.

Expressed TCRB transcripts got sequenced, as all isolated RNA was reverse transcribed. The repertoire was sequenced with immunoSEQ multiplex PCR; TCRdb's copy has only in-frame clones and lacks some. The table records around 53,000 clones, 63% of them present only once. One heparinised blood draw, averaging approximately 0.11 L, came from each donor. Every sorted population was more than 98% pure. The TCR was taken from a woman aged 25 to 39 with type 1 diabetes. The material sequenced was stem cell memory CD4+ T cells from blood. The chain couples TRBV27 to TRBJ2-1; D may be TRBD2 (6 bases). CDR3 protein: CASSLSPRAGYNEQFF. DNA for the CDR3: TGTGCCAGCAGTTTATCCCCCAGGGCGGGATACAATGAGCAGTTCTTC.